This T cell receptor beta chain came from a study of blood T cell repertoires in COVID-19. V gave up 0 bases and J gave up 0 bases, with 18 bases separating them. Per germline, CDR1 LGHDT and CDR2 YNNKEL (reference sequence). CDR3 length: 18 residues. Study processing details: How many nucleated cells were present was estimated from reference gene primer amplification. The method was immunoSEQ multiplex PCR; TCRdb's version includes in-frame clones alone and lacks a portion of them. V, J and clone size were drawn from that table, and D and trimming were deduced from the DNA. The top ten hold approximately 2% of the sample, which has roughly 280,000 clones, roughly 90% seen once.

V usage is TRBV3-1 (or the pseudogene TRBV3-2) and J usage is TRBJ2-7, with D unresolved. The sequence was collected from a man aged 30-40 years with active or convalescent COVID-19. Sequenced material: peripheral blood. The CDR3 DNA sequence: TGTGCCAGCAGCCAAGAATCGGTGCGGCAGACCGCCTCCTACGAGCAGTACTTC. Protein: CASSQESVRQTASYEQYF.